This TCR beta chain emerged from a study of blood T cell repertoires in COVID-19. Study-wide background: Both acute and convalescent COVID-19 samples were obtained from the United States, Italy and Spain. Nucleic acid was either cDNA or gDNA, and it came from T cells, B-cell-depleted T cells, or PBMCs.

CDR1 is SQVTM, CDR2 ANQGSEA, per germline. There are 13 residues in the CDR3. V was shortened by 6 bases and J by 5 bases, with 16 bases between the two germline ends. Under the authors' procedure: Counts of nucleated cells, estimated from reference gene primer amplification, were obtained. This table comes from immunoSEQ multiplex PCR, and its TCRdb copy is limited to in-frame clones, with some not included. The V and J calls and clone size are taken from that table; D and trimming were inferred from the DNA. The sample shows roughly 100,000 clones, around four fifths of them seen only once. The receptor was isolated from a human donor in a cohort sampled during active COVID-19. The rearrangement links TRBV29-1 to TRBJ1-2; D is possibly TRBD1 (5 bases). The sample taken for sequencing was peripheral blood. CDR3 sequence reads: CSVDRRGEYGYTF. The CDR3 DNA reads as TGCAGCGTCGATCGACGGGGGGAGTATGGCTACACCTTC.